Listed below are T cell receptor beta chains from one sample, sequenced in a study of cytomegalovirus exposure and HLA in healthy donors. Sequenced by immunoSEQ multiplex PCR; TCRdb stores in-frame clones only, minus some. The table shows over 200,000 clones, with 60% to 80% occurring only once. Sequences were obtained from PBMCs. The receptors here all came from a male donor in good health and CMV-seronegative. The conserved cysteine and the conserved F or W are not part of the CDR3 here. Fields, in order: J gene, V gene, clone size, D gene, CDR3 length, CDR3 protein. D genes are given only for firm matches. Clone size is not always given. Where it is, it says once, few, many or a class for expanded clones.

TRBJ2-2 TRBV5-4 . TRBD2 14 ASSLGGRGNTGELF
TRBJ1-2 TRBV7-9 . . 11 ASSAQVIDGYT
TRBJ2-1 TRBV19 . TRBD2 13 ASSILLAGYNEQF
TRBJ1-2 TRBV7-2 . . 12 ASSLNLQGMSYT
TRBJ2-1 TRBV19 . . 13 ASSIGRAIYNEQF
TRBJ1-2 TRBV5-1 few . 11 ASTLGQDYGYT
TRBJ2-7 TRBV5-5 . . 12 ASSLDHWGEEQY
TRBJ1-5 TRBV28 . . 12 ASSLGESNQPQH
TRBJ1-6 TRBV7-9 . . 13 ASSLAGRGSSPLH
TRBJ2-3 TRBV5-4 few TRBD2 12 ASSPSGGADTQY
TRBJ2-7 TRBV9 . . 12 ASSTRDTPYEQY
TRBJ1-2 TRBV18 once TRBD1 12 ASSPSDRGYGYT
TRBJ2-1 TRBV7-2 . . 9 ASSPHNEQF
TRBJ2-2 TRBV7-7 . . 13 ASSFGGSNTGELF